What follows are 30 T cell receptor beta chains derived from one specimen sequenced in a study of shared clonotypes between healthy human individuals. Only in-frame clones appear in the TCRdb table, and some are missing; sequencing was by immunoSEQ multiplex PCR. This sample has about 320,000 clones, with around 86% found just once. The specimen was memory CD8+ T cells sorted from blood. Subset of the sample: CD45RO+ cells pooled with CCR7-negative TemRA cells. The source of these receptors is a man between 18 and 29 years old in good health.

This sequence joins TRBV6-5 and TRBJ2-7, with 11 bases matching TRBD1. This CDR3 is built from 15 residues. The trim removed 2 bases at V and 4 bases at J, leaving 4 bases unmatched. Germline CDR1 MNHEY, CDR2 SVGAGI. The CDR3 protein is CASSYPGQGVYEQYF. CDR3 DNA: TGTGCCAGCAGTTACCCGGGACAGGGGGTATACGAGCAGTACTTC.

This rearrangement joins TRBV7-9 to TRBJ2-7, with 8 bases identical to TRBD2. CDR3 length equals 16 residues. Per the germline V gene, CDR1 is SEHNR and CDR2 is FQNEAQ (reference sequence). J gave up 6 bases and V 2 bases, and 12 bases lay outside the gene matches. CDR3 in DNA: TGTGCCAGCAGCTTAAAGTCCGCGGGAGGCCTCCCCGAGCAGTACTTC. Translation gives CASSLKSAGGLPEQYF.

The V gene is TRBV28, the J gene TRBJ1-2; 7 positions match TRBD1. The CDR3 is made up of 14 amino acids. With V trimmed by 3 bases and J by 3 bases, 4 bases remained unmatched. Germline V gene lookup returns CDR1 MDHEN and CDR2 SYDVKM. Here the CDR3 DNA reads TGTGCCAGCAGTTTCGCAGGGGGGGACTATGGCTACACCTTC. Translating it yields CASSFAGGDYGYTF.

V gene TRBV9 combines with J gene TRBJ1-6; D uncertain. Germline values: CDR1 SGDLS, CDR2 YYNGEE. The CDR3 spans 13 residues. V dropped 2 bases and J dropped 8 bases, with 8 bases sitting between them. The CDR3 protein is CASSVPGDSPLHF. The CDR3 nucleotides read TGTGCCAGCAGCGTTCCGGGCGATTCACCCCTCCACTTT.

The chain uses TRBV2 and TRBJ1-1; D is unclear. This CDR3 has 12 amino acids. The V gene lost 7 bases and the J gene lost 3 bases, with 9 bases spanning the gap. The germline V gene encodes CDR1 SNHLY and CDR2 FYNNEI. DNA of the CDR3: TGTGCCAGCATGCTGGGGTACACTGAAGCTTTCTTT. Translated: CASMLGYTEAFF.

The rearrangement joins TRBV5-1 to TRBJ2-7; D ambiguous. The V and J ends lost 3 bases and 7 bases respectively, with 14 bases between them. Per germline, CDR1 SGHRS and CDR2 YFSETQ. This CDR3 is built from 13 residues. The CDR3 nucleotides read TGCGCCAGCAGCTACAGCAGAGGACGTGAGCAGTACTTC. This translates into CASSYSRGREQYF. The full variable domain, its missing parts supplied by reference TRBV5-1 and TRBJ2-7, is KAGVTQTPRYLIKTRGQQVTLSCSPISGHRSVSWYQQTPGQGLQFLFEYFSETQRNKGNFPGRFSGRQFSNSRSEMNVSTLELGDSALYLCASSYSRGREQYFGPGTRLTVT.

The V call is TRBV18, the J call TRBJ2-7; 10 bases align to TRBD1. The germline gives CDR1 KGHSH, CDR2 LQKENI. The length of the CDR3 is 17 residues. J lost 4 bases, V lost 2 bases, and 11 bases had no gene match. The CDR3 loop is CASSPGTGVESMYEQYF. The CDR3 bases are TGTGCCAGCTCACCAGGGACAGGGGTCGAATCCATGTACGAGCAGTACTTC.

The chain links TRBV7-9 to TRBJ2-7; D perhaps matches TRBD1 (5 bases). The ends were cut back, 0 bases at V and 2 bases at J, with 8 bases in the middle. Germline assignment: CDR1 SEHNR and CDR2 FQNEAQ (reference sequence). This CDR3 is built from 14 residues. CDR3 amino acids: CASSLAQGPYEQYF. DNA for the CDR3: TGTGCCAGCAGCTTAGCCCAGGGCCCCTACGAGCAGTACTTC.

The rearrangement joins TRBV6-1 to TRBJ2-7; 8 bases fit TRBD2. CDR1 and CDR2 from the germline V gene are MNHNS and SASEGT. The CDR3 loop spans 13 amino acids. V dropped 8 bases and J dropped 5; count of bases not matched to a gene: 8. CDR3 nucleotides: TGTGCCAGCCAGGGACTAGGACGGGACGAGCAGTACTTC. This sequence encodes CASQGLGRDEQYF.

This clone was detected a few times. The V call is TRBV6-5, the J call TRBJ1-3; D is unresolved. V lost 7 bases and J lost 0, with 10 bases in between. The length of the CDR3 is 14 residues. Germline lookup yields CDR1 MNHEY and CDR2 SVGAGI. CDR3 sequence: CASTGPSSGNTIYF. The DNA for the CDR3 is TGTGCCAGCACGGGCCCGAGCTCTGGAAACACCATATATTTT.

This chain uses TRBV28 with TRBJ1-2; D call uncertain. V lost 3 bases and J 4 bases, leaving 9 bases between the germline ends. CDR3 length equals 13 residues. Germline assignment: CDR1 MDHEN and CDR2 SYDVKM. CDR3 region: CASSLQTSYGYTF. The DNA of the CDR3 is TGTGCCAGCAGTTTGCAAACCTCCTATGGCTACACCTTC.

This clone has more than one count but fewer than ten. Here the CDR3 reads CASRTGTGGYEQYF. The CDR3 DNA reads as TGTGCCAGCAGGACCGGGACAGGGGGCTACGAGCAGTACTTC. This chain links TRBV2 with TRBJ2-7, with 11 bases fitting TRBD1. The J segment lost 3 bases and the V segment lost 6 bases, leaving 4 bases of the junction unmatched. Per the germline V gene, CDR1 is SNHLY and CDR2 is FYNNEI. CDR3 length: 14 amino acids.

The chain carries TRBV21-1 and TRBJ2-7; the table's D gene call, TRBD2, was not cross checked with the DNA. TRBV21-1 represents a pseudogene. This CDR3 region has 15 residues. The DNA of the CDR3 is TGTGCCAGCAGCACTATAGCGGGAGGGGCCTACGAGCAGTACTTC. Translated: CASSTIAGGAYEQYF.

This clone appeared a single time. The chain recombines TRBV9 with TRBJ1-2; 7 bases match TRBD1. This CDR3 spans 20 amino acids. V lost 4 bases and J lost 2; bases outside the gene matches: 23. The germline CDR1 and CDR2 sequences are SGDLS and YYNGEE. In DNA, the CDR3 is TGTGCCAGCAGCTCCCCGACAGGGAGGAGTCTCAGTCGTGGAAACTATGGCTACACCTTC. Amino acid sequence: CASSSPTGRSLSRGNYGYTF.

The V gene is TRBV15, the J gene TRBJ2-3, with D possibly matching TRBD1 (6 bases). The CDR3 covers 17 residues. Per the germline V gene, CDR1 is LNHNV and CDR2 is YYDKDF (reference sequence). V was clipped by 4 bases and J by 6 bases, with 23 bases between them. The CDR3 region has the DNA TGTGCCACCAGCACCCCCACACAGGGAATTCTAGGCGATACGCAGTATTTT. Translating gives CATSTPTQGILGDTQYF.

The J gene is TRBJ2-7, the V gene TRBV28, with TRBD2 identical over 10 bases. This CDR3 is 15 amino acids long. Germline V CDR1 and CDR2: MDHEN, SYDVKM. The ends lost 5 bases at V and 7 bases at J; junction bases unmatched: 11. The CDR3 spells CASSLPSGGPGEQYF. The DNA of the CDR3 is TGTGCCAGCAGTCTCCCTAGCGGGGGTCCGGGTGAGCAGTACTTC.

The chain uses TRBV5-4 and TRBJ1-2; D is undetermined. The CDR3 is made up of 14 amino acids. Trimming took 0 bases from V and 8 from J, leaving 14 bases between them. Per the germline V gene, CDR1 is SGHNT and CDR2 is YYREEE (reference sequence). CDR3 protein: CASSLAFTLEGYTF. In DNA, the CDR3 is TGTGCCAGCAGCTTGGCCTTCACCTTAGAGGGCTACACCTTC.

This chain joins TRBV28 and TRBJ1-5; D is perhaps TRBD1 (5 bases). Per germline, CDR1 MDHEN and CDR2 SYDVKM. The CDR3 runs to 19 residues. Trimming shortened V by 3 bases and J by 0 bases, and 21 bases separated the two germline ends. CDR3 sequence reads: CASSFRVERQATSNQPQHF. CDR3 DNA: TGTGCCAGCAGTTTCAGGGTAGAGCGTCAGGCGACTAGCAATCAGCCCCAGCATTTT.

The chain is built from TRBV30 and TRBJ2-1; TRBD2 matches 10 bases. The germline CDR1 and CDR2 sequences are GTSNPN and SVGIG (reference sequence). The CDR3 has 16 residues. The J segment lost 1 base and the V segment lost 0 bases, leaving 3 bases of the junction unmatched. In nucleotides, the CDR3 is TGTGCCTGGAGTGTCCTAGCGGGAGTATCCTACAATGAGCAGTTCTTC. Amino acid sequence: CAWSVLAGVSYNEQFF.

This rearrangement joins TRBV2 to TRBJ1-3; D gene ambiguous. V lost 9 bases, J lost 2 bases, and 11 bases lay in between. This CDR3 region has 13 residues. Germline CDR1 and CDR2: SNHLY and FYNNEI. For the CDR3, the DNA is TGTGCCAGTCACGGGTTAACTGGAAACACCATATATTTT. This gives the protein CASHGLTGNTIYF.

With respect to this clone: The sample carries other DNA sequences with the same CDR3. CDR3 in amino acids: CASSLGQGESYEQYF. In DNA form, the CDR3 reads TGTGCCAGCAGCCTAGGACAGGGGGAATCCTACGAGCAGTACTTC. This chain connects TRBV28 to TRBJ2-7, with 10 bases lining up with TRBD1. The CDR3 contains 15 residues. Trimming removed 6 bases from V and 1 base from J; junction bases left unmatched: 6. Germline V gives CDR1 MDHEN, CDR2 SYDVKM.

This chain connects TRBV6-5 to TRBJ1-1; D not resolved. With 4 bases removed from V and 2 bases from J, the gap between germline ends came to 11 bases. The CDR3 extends over 14 amino acids. Germline-derived CDR1 and CDR2 are MNHEY and SVGAGI. The CDR3 bases are TGTGCCAGCAGTTCCCCCGGGGAAAACACTGAAGCTTTCTTT. It yields the protein CASSSPGENTEAFF.

The chain carries TRBV28 and TRBJ1-6; D gene unclear. The germline V gene has CDR1 MDHEN and CDR2 SYDVKM. The ends were cut back, 8 bases at V and 6 bases at J, with 17 bases in the middle. The CDR3 extends over 15 amino acids. CDR3 region: CASAPSPWTNSPLHF. The CDR3 DNA reads as TGTGCCAGCGCCCCCTCCCCCTGGACTAATTCACCCCTCCACTTT.

This clone came up once. It differs at one base from a far larger clone, so likely a read error. The V call is TRBV6-5, the J call TRBJ1-1; tentatively, D is TRBD1 (6 bases). Germline V lookup: CDR1 MNHEY, CDR2 SVGAGI. This CDR3 is 15 amino acids long. V was cut by 4 bases and J by 7 bases, with 19 bases left in between. CDR3 bases: TGTGCCAGCAGTTCCCCTCAGGACAGCGCATATGAAGCTTTCTTT. Its protein is CASSSPQDSAYEAFF.

A word on this clone: Other DNA sequences within the sample encode an identical CDR3. The chain links TRBV7-9 to TRBJ2-4, with D possibly TRBD2 on 5 matching bases. V gave up 5 bases and J gave up 8 bases, with 7 bases separating them. The CDR3 covers 11 residues. The germline V gene has CDR1 SEHNR and CDR2 FQNEAQ (reference sequence). As DNA, the CDR3 is TGTGCCAGCAGCCCCGGGGACATTCAGTACTTC. Encoded protein: CASSPGDIQYF.

The V call is TRBV28, the J call TRBJ2-7, with 8 bases fitting TRBD1. Germline V lookup: CDR1 MDHEN, CDR2 SYDVKM. The CDR3 extends over 15 amino acids. The V segment lost 4 bases and the J segment 5 bases; nucleotides outside the gene matches: 10. The CDR3 DNA reads as TGTGCCAGCAGTTCCAGGACAGGGTTGTGGAACGAGCAGTACTTC. It specifies CASSSRTGLWNEQYF.

The chain is built from TRBV7-8 and TRBJ2-3, with D perhaps matching TRBD2 (5 bases). Trimming pared 5 bases from V and 2 bases from J, leaving 17 bases between. The CDR3 consists of 16 residues. From germline, CDR1 is SGHVS and CDR2 FQNEAQ. The CDR3 sequence is CASSLVRGYNTDTQYF. DNA for the CDR3: TGTGCCAGCAGCCTCGTACGGGGTTACAACACAGATACGCAGTATTTT.

V and J are TRBV4-3 and TRBJ2-1; D unclear. The V and J ends lost 0 bases and 4 bases respectively, with 10 bases between them. This CDR3 has 15 residues. The germline CDR1 and CDR2 sequences are LGHNA and YSLEER. CDR3 loop: CASSQEDGAYNEQFF. The CDR3 region has the DNA TGCGCCAGCAGCCAAGAAGACGGAGCATACAATGAGCAGTTCTTC.

The CDR3 coding sequence is TGTGCCAGCAGTGACGTCAGCTCTGGAAACACCATATATTTT. As protein: CASSDVSSGNTIYF. The J gene is TRBJ1-3, the V gene TRBV6-1; D not resolved. The germline gives CDR1 MNHNS, CDR2 SASEGT. CDR3 size: 14 residues. V was pared by 3 bases and J by 0 bases, with 6 bases between.

The V call is TRBV5-1, the J call TRBJ2-7; a possible D gene is TRBD1 (5 bases). The CDR3 loop spans 14 amino acids. Germline V gene lookup returns CDR1 SGHRS and CDR2 YFSETQ. Trimming removed 0 bases from V and 0 bases from J, with 7 bases in between. CDR3 sequence reads: CASSLVTGSYEQYF. As DNA, the CDR3 is TGCGCCAGCAGCTTGGTTACAGGCTCCTACGAGCAGTACTTC.